The present entry profiles one TCR beta chain with its context. The source of the sample is a study of PD-L1 blockade in urothelial cancer. Sequenced by immunoSEQ multiplex PCR; TCRdb stores in-frame clones only, minus some. Of about 43,000 clones listed, around 82% are singletons. There are 12 residues in the CDR3. Unmatched junction bases numbered 4, after V lost 8 bases and J lost 1 base. Germline V CDR1 and CDR2: SQVTM, ANQGSEA. Time point denoted: pretreatment peripheral blood. The sample was PBMCs, taken around atezolizumab (anti-PD-L1) treatment. The chain combines TRBV29-1 with TRBJ2-7; 8 nucleotides line up with TRBD1. This TCR came from a man between 60 and 75 years old with urothelial cancer. The CDR3 coding sequence is TGCAGCTTTCGGGACAGGTCCTACGAGCAGTACTTC. Residues: CSFRDRSYEQYF.